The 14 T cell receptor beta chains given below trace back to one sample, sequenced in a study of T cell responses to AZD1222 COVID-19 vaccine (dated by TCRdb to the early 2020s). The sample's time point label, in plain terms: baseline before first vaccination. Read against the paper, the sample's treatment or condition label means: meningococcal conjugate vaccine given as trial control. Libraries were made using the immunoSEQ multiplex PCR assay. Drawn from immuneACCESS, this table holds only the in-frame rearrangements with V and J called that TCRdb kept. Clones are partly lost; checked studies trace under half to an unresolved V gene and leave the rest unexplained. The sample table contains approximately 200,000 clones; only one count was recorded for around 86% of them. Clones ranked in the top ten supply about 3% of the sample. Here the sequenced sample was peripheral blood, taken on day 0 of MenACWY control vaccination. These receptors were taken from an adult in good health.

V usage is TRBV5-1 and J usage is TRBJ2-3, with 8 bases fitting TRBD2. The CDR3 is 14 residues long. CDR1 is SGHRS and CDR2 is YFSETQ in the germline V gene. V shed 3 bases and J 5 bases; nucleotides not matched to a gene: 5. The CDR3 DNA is TGCGCCAGCAGCTGGGGACTAGGGGAAGATACGCAGTATTTT. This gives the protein CASSWGLGEDTQYF. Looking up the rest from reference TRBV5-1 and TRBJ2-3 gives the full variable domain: KAGVTQTPRYLIKTRGQQVTLSCSPISGHRSVSWYQQTPGQGLQFLFEYFSETQRNKGNFPGRFSGRQFSNSRSEMNVSTLELGDSALYLCASSWGLGEDTQYFGPGTRLTVL.

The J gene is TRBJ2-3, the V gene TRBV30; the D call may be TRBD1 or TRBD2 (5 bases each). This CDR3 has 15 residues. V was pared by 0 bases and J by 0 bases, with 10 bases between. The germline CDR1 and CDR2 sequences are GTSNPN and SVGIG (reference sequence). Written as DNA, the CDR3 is TGTGCCTGGAGTGTGGCCGGGGCCAGCACAGATACGCAGTATTTT. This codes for CAWSVAGASTDTQYF.

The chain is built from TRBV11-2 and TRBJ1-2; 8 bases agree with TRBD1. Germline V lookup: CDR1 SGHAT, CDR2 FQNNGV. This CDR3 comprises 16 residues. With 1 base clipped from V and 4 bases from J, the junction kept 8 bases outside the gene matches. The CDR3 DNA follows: TGTGCCAGCAGCTTAGCGTTGGGACAGGTGCTCTATGGCTACACCTTC. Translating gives CASSLALGQVLYGYTF.

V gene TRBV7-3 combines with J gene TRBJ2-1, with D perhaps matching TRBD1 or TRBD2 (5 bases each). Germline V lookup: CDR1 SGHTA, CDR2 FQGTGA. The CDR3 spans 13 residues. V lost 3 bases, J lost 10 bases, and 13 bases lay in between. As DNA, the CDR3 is TGTGCCAGCAGCTTCCCCGGGGACCTGGAGCAGTTCTTC. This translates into CASSFPGDLEQFF.

CDR3 coding DNA: TGCGCCAGCAGCTTGGAGGGGTCAGATACGCAGTATTTT. This codes for CASSLEGSDTQYF. The chain has TRBV5-1 and TRBJ2-3; perhaps TRBD1 as D (5 bases). The CDR3 sequence is 13 residues long. Germline V lookup: CDR1 SGHRS, CDR2 YFSETQ. The V and J ends lost 0 bases and 4 bases respectively, with 6 bases between them.

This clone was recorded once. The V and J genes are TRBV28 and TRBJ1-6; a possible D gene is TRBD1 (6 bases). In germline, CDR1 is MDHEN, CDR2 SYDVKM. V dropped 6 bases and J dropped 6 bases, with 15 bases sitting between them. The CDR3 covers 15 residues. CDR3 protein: CASSTPGQINSPLHF. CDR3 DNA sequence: TGTGCCAGCAGCACCCCGGGACAAATTAATTCACCCCTCCACTTT. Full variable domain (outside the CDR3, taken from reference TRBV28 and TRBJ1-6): DVKVTQSSRYLVKRTGEKVFLECVQDMDHENMFWYRQDPGLGLRLIYFSYDVKMKEKGDIPEGYSVSREKKERFSLILESASTNQTSMYLCASSTPGQINSPLHFGNGTRLTVT.

The CDR3 here is CALDPGLNQPQHF. The CDR3 region has the DNA TGTGCTTTGGACCCAGGCCTAAATCAGCCCCAGCATTTT. This rearrangement joins TRBV30 to TRBJ1-5; D unclear. Per the germline V gene, CDR1 is GTSNPN and CDR2 is SVGIG (reference sequence). The CDR3 sequence is 13 residues long.

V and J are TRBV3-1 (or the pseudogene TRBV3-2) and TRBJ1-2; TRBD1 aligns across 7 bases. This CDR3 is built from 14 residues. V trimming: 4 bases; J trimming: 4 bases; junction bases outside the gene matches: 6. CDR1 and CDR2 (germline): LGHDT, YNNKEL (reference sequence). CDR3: CASSPRGSPYGYTF. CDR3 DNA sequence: TGTGCCAGCAGCCCCAGGGGGTCCCCCTATGGCTACACCTTC.

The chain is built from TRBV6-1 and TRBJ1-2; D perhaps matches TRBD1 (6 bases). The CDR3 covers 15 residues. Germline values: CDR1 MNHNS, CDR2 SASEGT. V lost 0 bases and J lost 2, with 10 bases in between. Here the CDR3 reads CASSEAGTGNYGYTF. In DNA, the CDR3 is TGTGCCAGCAGTGAAGCGGGAACAGGGAACTATGGCTACACCTTC.

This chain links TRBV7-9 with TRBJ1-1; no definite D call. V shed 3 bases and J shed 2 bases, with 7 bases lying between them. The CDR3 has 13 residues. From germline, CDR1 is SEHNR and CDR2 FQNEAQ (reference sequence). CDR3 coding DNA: TGTGCCAGCAGCTTTAAAACTAACACTGAAGCTTTCTTT. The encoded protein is CASSFKTNTEAFF.

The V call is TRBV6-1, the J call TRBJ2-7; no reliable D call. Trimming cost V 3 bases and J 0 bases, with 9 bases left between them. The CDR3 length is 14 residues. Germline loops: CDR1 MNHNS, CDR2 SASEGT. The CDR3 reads CASSDTLSSYEQYF. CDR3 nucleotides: TGTGCCAGCAGTGACACACTAAGCTCCTACGAGCAGTACTTC.

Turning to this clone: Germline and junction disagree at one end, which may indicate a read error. The CDR3 sequence: CASSLLPTLKETQYF. CDR3 sequence (DNA): TGTGCCAGCAGCTTATTGCCTACATTAAAAGAAACCCAGTACTTC. The V gene is TRBV7-8, the J gene TRBJ2-5; D is unresolved. This CDR3 is built from 15 residues. The V gene's germline CDR1 is SGHVS and CDR2 FQNEAQ.

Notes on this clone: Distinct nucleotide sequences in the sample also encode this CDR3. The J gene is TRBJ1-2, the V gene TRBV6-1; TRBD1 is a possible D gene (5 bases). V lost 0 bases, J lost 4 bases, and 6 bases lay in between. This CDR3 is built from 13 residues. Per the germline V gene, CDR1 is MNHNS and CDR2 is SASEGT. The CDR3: CASSEAGTYGYTF. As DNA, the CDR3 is TGTGCCAGCAGTGAAGCCGGGACCTATGGCTACACCTTC.

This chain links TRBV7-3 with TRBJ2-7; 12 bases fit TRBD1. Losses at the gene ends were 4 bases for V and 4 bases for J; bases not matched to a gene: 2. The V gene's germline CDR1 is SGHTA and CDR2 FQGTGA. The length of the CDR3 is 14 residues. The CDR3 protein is CASSSGQGAYEQYF. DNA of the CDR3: TGTGCCAGCAGCTCGGGACAGGGGGCATACGAGCAGTACTTC.